Reported below is one T cell receptor (beta chain). The entry originates in a study of blood T cell repertoires in COVID-19. Study as a whole: Whether acute or convalescent, the COVID-19 samples came from the United States, Italy and Spain. From T cells, B-cell-depleted T cells, or PBMCs came the material, which was cDNA or gDNA.

V shed 3 bases, J shed 3 bases, and the junction held 10 bases outside the gene matches. This CDR3 has 19 residues. Germline CDR1 and CDR2: MDHEN and SYDVKM. Methods used by the authors: Quantification of nucleated cells was approximated via reference gene primer amplification. Assay used: immunoSEQ multiplex PCR; TCRdb lists only in-frame clones, some missing. V, J and clone size derive from that table, while D and trimming were established from the DNA sequence. The sample has roughly 150,000 clones, 65% to 85% seen once. Sequencing was performed on peripheral blood. This sequence was found in a man in his 70s with active or convalescent COVID-19. The V and J genes are TRBV28 and TRBJ2-6; 11 nucleotides agree with TRBD1. CDR3 in amino acids: CASSFPARDRGIGANVLTF. The CDR3, as DNA: TGTGCCAGCAGTTTCCCCGCCCGGGACAGGGGGATTGGGGCCAACGTCCTGACTTTC.